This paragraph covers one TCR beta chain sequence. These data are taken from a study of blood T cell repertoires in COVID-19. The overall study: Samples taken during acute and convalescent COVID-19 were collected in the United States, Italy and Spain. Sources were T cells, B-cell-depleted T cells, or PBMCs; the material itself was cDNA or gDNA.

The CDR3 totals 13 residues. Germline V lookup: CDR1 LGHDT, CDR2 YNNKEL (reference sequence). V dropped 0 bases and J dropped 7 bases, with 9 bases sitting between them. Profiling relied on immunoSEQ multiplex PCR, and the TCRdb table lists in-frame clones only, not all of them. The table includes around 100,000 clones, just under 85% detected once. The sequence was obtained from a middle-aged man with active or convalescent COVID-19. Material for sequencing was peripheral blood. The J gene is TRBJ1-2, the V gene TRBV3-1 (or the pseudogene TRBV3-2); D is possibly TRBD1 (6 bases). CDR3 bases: TGTGCCAGCAGCCAAGACCAGGGGCTTGGCTACACCTTC. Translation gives CASSQDQGLGYTF.